Below are 20 T cell receptor beta chains sequenced from a single sample in a study of OX40 agonist ivuxolimab in advanced cancers. Assay used: immunoSEQ multiplex PCR; TCRdb lists only in-frame clones, some missing. The table lists under 80,000 clones, roughly 87% of them singletons, with 1.5% to 2% in the top ten. The sample was CD4+ or CD8+ T cells sorted from blood, taken in a trial of the OX40 agonist ivuxolimab. These receptor sequences come from an adult with an advanced solid tumor such as melanoma, head and neck, liver or kidney cancer.

This chain connects TRBV6-5 to TRBJ1-3; no definite D call. V dropped 5 bases and J dropped 0 bases, with 8 bases sitting between them. CDR1 is MNHEY, CDR2 SVGAGI, per germline. The CDR3 contains 14 residues. The chain's CDR3 is CASSTLSSGNTIYF. The CDR3 DNA reads TGTGCCAGCAGTACCCTGAGCTCTGGAAACACCATATATTTT.

This chain links TRBV19 with TRBJ1-6; D unclear. The CDR3 is 14 amino acids. Germline-derived CDR1 and CDR2 are LNHDA and SQIVND (reference sequence). Trimming left V 5 bases short and J 4 bases short, with 9 bases between. The CDR3 DNA reads TGTGCCAGTAGTGCCATCGGGTATAATTCACCCCTCCACTTT. It encodes CASSAIGYNSPLHF.

J is TRBJ2-2 and V is TRBV5-1, with 8 bases aligning to TRBD1. CDR1 is SGHRS and CDR2 is YFSETQ in the germline V gene. V was pared by 2 bases and J by 3 bases, with 6 bases of the junction left unmatched. This CDR3 is 16 amino acids long. This CDR3 reads CASSFQGAVDTGELFF. DNA of the CDR3: TGCGCCAGCAGCTTTCAGGGGGCAGTTGACACCGGGGAGCTGTTTTTT.

This clone has only a few counts. V gene TRBV19 combines with J gene TRBJ1-5, with 10 bases fitting TRBD1. The CDR3 extends over 15 amino acids. With V trimmed by 4 bases and J by 6 bases, 6 bases remained unmatched. Germline CDR1 is LNHDA and CDR2 is SQIVND (reference sequence). CDR3 loop: CASSTPGQGTQPQHF. DNA of the CDR3: TGTGCCAGTAGTACCCCGGGACAGGGGACTCAGCCCCAGCATTTT.

The chain has TRBV15 and TRBJ2-3; 7 positions match TRBD2. The CDR3 extends over 19 amino acids. V lost 3 bases to trimming and J lost 2 bases; unmatched junction nucleotides: 17. The germline V gene encodes CDR1 LNHNV and CDR2 YYDKDF (reference sequence). CDR3 protein: CATSRTRDYERFHTDTQYF. The DNA for the CDR3 is TGTGCCACCAGCAGGACCCGGGACTACGAACGATTCCACACAGATACGCAGTATTTT.

The V gene is TRBV5-4, the J gene TRBJ2-7; D perhaps matches TRBD2 (6 bases). The germline V gene has CDR1 SGHNT and CDR2 YYREEE (reference sequence). V lost 2 bases and J 2 bases, leaving 11 bases between the germline ends. This CDR3 has 14 residues. The CDR3 here is CASSFGGTAYEQYF. The CDR3 DNA reads as TGTGCCAGCAGCTTTGGGGGGACGGCCTACGAGCAGTACTTC.

The chain carries TRBV27 and TRBJ2-3, with D perhaps TRBD1 (5 bases). Trimming left V 5 bases short and J 7 bases short, with 16 bases between. Germline CDR1 MNHEY, CDR2 SMNVEV (reference sequence). The length of the CDR3 is 14 residues. The CDR3 spells CASSPRAGPYTQYF. Written as DNA, the CDR3 is TGTGCCAGCAGTCCTAGGGCAGGGCCATATACGCAGTATTTT.

V gene TRBV11-2 combines with J gene TRBJ2-6, with D uncertain. The CDR3 extends over 14 amino acids. Between the trimmed V and J ends, which lost 5 bases and 0 bases, there was a span of 5 bases. CDR1 SGHAT and CDR2 FQNNGV come from the germline V gene. In DNA form, the CDR3 reads TGTGCCAGCAGCCCTAGCTCTGGGGCCAACGTCCTGACTTTC. This codes for CASSPSSGANVLTF.

This clone is medium-sized in the sample. The gene calls are TRBV30 and TRBJ2-3, with D possibly matching TRBD2 (5 bases). The CDR3 is 14 amino acids. The V gene's germline CDR1 is GTSNPN and CDR2 SVGIG (reference sequence). Trimming cost V 3 bases and J 2 bases, with 12 bases left between them. The CDR3 reads CAWRRGELTDTQYF. The CDR3 region has the DNA TGTGCCTGGAGACGGGGAGAACTCACAGATACGCAGTATTTT.

The chain recombines TRBV5-1 with TRBJ2-3; 8 bases align to TRBD1. In germline, CDR1 is SGHRS, CDR2 YFSETQ. Losses at the gene ends were 5 bases for V and 2 bases for J; bases not matched to a gene: 4. The length of the CDR3 is 14 residues. The CDR3 coding sequence is TGCGCCAGCAGAGACAGGGGAGACACAGATACGCAGTATTTT. Translating gives CASRDRGDTDTQYF.

This clone was observed a single time. V gene TRBV6-5 combines with J gene TRBJ1-3, with no clear D. The V end lost 5 bases, the J end lost 3 bases, and 8 bases lay between the germline ends. Germline assignment: CDR1 MNHEY and CDR2 SVGAGI. This CDR3 has 13 amino acids. CDR3 amino acids: CASSDRGGNTIYF. The CDR3 region has the DNA TGTGCCAGCAGTGACCGCGGTGGAAACACCATATATTTT.

The CDR3 loop reads CASSLPGTGDHEQYF. DNA for the CDR3: TGTGCCAGCAGTCTACCCGGGACAGGGGACCACGAGCAGTACTTC. V gene TRBV28 combines with J gene TRBJ2-7; 10 positions match TRBD1. Germline values: CDR1 MDHEN, CDR2 SYDVKM. Trimming cost V 5 bases and J 5 bases; bases outside gene matches: 9. The CDR3 sequence is 15 residues long.

The chain links TRBV29-1 to TRBJ1-2, with 7 bases fitting TRBD1. Germline V gene sequence: CDR1 SQVTM, CDR2 ANQGSEA. The V gene end was trimmed by 2 bases and the J gene end by 6 bases; junction bases not matched to a gene: 9. The CDR3 covers 14 residues. CDR3 sequence (DNA): TGCAGCGTTGAAAGTACCGACAGGGTGAATGGCTACACCTTC. This translates into CSVESTDRVNGYTF.

This sequence joins TRBV9 and TRBJ2-3; 7 bases agree with TRBD2. This CDR3 is built from 16 residues. The germline V gene encodes CDR1 SGDLS and CDR2 YYNGEE. The V and J ends lost 0 bases and 1 base, in that order; junction bases with no gene match: 5. The CDR3 loop reads CASSVAAGAGTDTQYF. The DNA of the CDR3 is TGTGCCAGCAGCGTAGCTGCGGGAGCGGGCACAGATACGCAGTATTTT.

For this clone: A junction boundary mismatches the germline segment, possibly from a read error. The chain joins TRBV11-3 to TRBJ2-4; a possible D gene is TRBD2 (6 bases). The germline CDR1 and CDR2 sequences are SGHNT and YENEEA. CDR3 length equals 13 residues. CDR3 bases: TGTGCCAGCAACACGGGAGCCCAAAACATTCAGTACTTC. Residues: CASNTGAQNIQYF. Looking up the rest from reference TRBV11-3 and TRBJ2-4 gives the full variable domain: EAGVVQSPRYKIIEKKQPVAFWCNPISGHNTLYWYLQNLGQGPELLIRYENEEAVDDSQLPKDRFSAERLKGVDSTLKIQPAELGDSAVYLCASNTGAQNIQYFGAGTRLSVL.

The chain employs TRBV28 and TRBJ1-6; TRBD1 agrees at 9 bases. This CDR3 is built from 14 residues. Germline CDR1 and CDR2: MDHEN and SYDVKM. V was pared by 7 bases and J by 9 bases, with 7 bases of the junction left unmatched. CDR3 loop: CASTNRGLVSPLHF. The CDR3 DNA reads TGTGCCAGCACAAACAGGGGGCTTGTTTCACCCCTCCACTTT.

The CDR3 bases are TGTGCCAGCAGCTTGGCCAAATGGGGGATCACCGGAAACACCATATATTTT. Translating it yields CASSLAKWGITGNTIYF. The chain combines TRBV5-6 with TRBJ1-3; D perhaps matches TRBD1 (5 bases). This CDR3 is 17 amino acids long. Germline loops: CDR1 SGHDT, CDR2 YYEEEE. Trimming took off 0 bases at V and 4 bases at J, with 17 bases between the two ends.

This rearrangement joins TRBV11-2 to TRBJ1-4, with TRBD1 identical over 8 bases. The CDR3 contains 14 residues. Germline loops: CDR1 SGHAT, CDR2 FQNNGV. The junction had 3 bases not matched to a gene; V was cut back by 1 base and J by 8 bases. This CDR3 is CASSLGQGREKLFF. The CDR3, as DNA: TGTGCCAGCAGCTTAGGACAGGGGAGGGAAAAACTGTTTTTT.

This chain connects TRBV25-1 to TRBJ1-2; TRBD1 might be the D (6 bases). V lost 2 bases, J lost 4 bases, and 11 bases lay in between. Germline loops: CDR1 MGHDK, CDR2 SYGVNS. The CDR3 loop spans 14 amino acids. The CDR3 is CASSETGAVYGYTF. CDR3 DNA sequence: TGTGCCAGCAGTGAAACGGGGGCAGTCTATGGCTACACCTTC.

The chain uses TRBV11-2 and TRBJ1-2; 9 bases agree with TRBD1. CDR1 and CDR2 (germline): SGHAT, FQNNGV. CDR3 size: 13 residues. With V trimmed by 3 bases and J by 6 bases, 2 bases remained unmatched. This CDR3 is CASSFRQGDGYTF. The CDR3 DNA reads TGTGCCAGCAGCTTCCGACAGGGGGATGGCTACACCTTC. Together with reference TRBV11-2 and TRBJ1-2, the CDR3 gives the full variable domain: EAGVAQSPRYKIIEKRQSVAFWCNPISGHATLYWYQQILGQGPKLLIQFQNNGVVDDSQLPKDRFSAERLKGVDSTLKIQPAKLEDSAVYLCASSFRQGDGYTFGSGTRLTVV.